The TCR beta chain described here comes from a study of OX40 agonist ivuxolimab in advanced cancers. At the level of the whole study: Ivuxolimab was a fully human IgG2 agonistic monoclonal antibody targeting the costimulatory receptor OX40 (CD134). Partial responses were achieved by three dose-escalation patients, of whom one had hepatocellular carcinoma and two had cutaneous melanoma. Patients were allowed to have had prior anti-PD-1, anti-PD-L1 or anti-CTLA-4 therapy, and 40% to 45% of the dose-escalation patients had been treated with checkpoint inhibitors. Among the roughly 52 dose-escalation patients, about 20 had hepatocellular carcinoma, approximately 15 melanoma, 9 renal cell carcinoma and 9 head and neck cancer. The point of sequencing TCRbeta in the periphery was to test whether ivuxolimab changed TCR sequence diversity and drove clonal T-cell expansion. The paper covers the monotherapy dose-escalation part of the phase I ivuxolimab trial, which included N ≈ 50 patients. Intravenous ivuxolimab was administered to patients every 2 weeks at six dose levels: 0.01, 0.1, 0.3, 1.5, 3 and 10 mg/kg. The dose-escalation cohort was about 87% male with a mean age of roughly 62 years, ranging from roughly 23 to 80.

Genomic DNA was isolated from the sorted cells so that the TCRbeta CDR3 region could be sequenced. TCRbeta CDR3 regions were sequenced using the immunoSEQ Assay. Imported from immuneACCESS, the table was reduced by TCRdb to in-frame sequences with V and J called. These copies leave out some clones; in studies compared against another copy, an unresolved V gene accounts for under half, and the cause of the remainder is not known. The sample table contains around 40,000 clones; only one count was recorded for 92% of them. Together, the top ten hold roughly 9% of the sample. Based on the germline V gene (reference sequence), the CDR1 and CDR2 sequences are SEHNR and FQNEAQ. Trimming removed 4 bases from V and 5 bases from J, leaving 6 bases between the germline ends. There are 12 amino acids in the CDR3, from cysteine to phenylalanine inclusive. Of the read, only the CDR3 DNA is kept; its 36 bases are in frame from base 1.

The research as a whole found: At doses of 0.1 to 3.0 mg/kg, clonal expansion of both CD4+ and CD8+ blood T cells was observed from baseline to week 6. On average, CD8+ T cells showed more expanded clones than CD4+ T cells after ivuxolimab. Which antigens the clonally expanded peripheral T cells were specific for was not determined. In the 0.1-3.0 mg/kg groups, partial responders had among the lowest normalized peripheral clonal expansion, particularly in CD8+ T cells. Low levels of normalized T-cell clonal expansion were also seen in some nonresponding patients.

This clone was recorded a few times. Its binding antigen is unknown. No base-level quality is on record; no much larger clone is a single base apart. Patients with a history of autoimmune disease or receiving systemic immunosuppression were excluded from the trial. Peripheral blood for TCR sequencing was collected from all dose cohorts at baseline, on cycle 4 day 1, and on cycle 7 day 1. Samples were obtained from an open-label, multicenter, first-in-human phase I dose-escalation trial of ivuxolimab. Adults with locally advanced or metastatic melanoma, renal cell, hepatocellular, or head and neck squamous cell carcinoma were enrolled in the trial. CD4+ and CD8+ T cells were sorted separately from peripheral blood before TCR sequencing.

The sequence is built from TRBV7-9 and TRBJ1-5, with no reliable assignment of the D segment. This sequence originates from an adult with an advanced solid tumor such as melanoma, head and neck, liver or kidney cancer. Sample: CD4+ or CD8+ T cells sorted from blood, taken in a trial of the OX40 agonist ivuxolimab. This receptor has the CDR3 CASSYGYQPQHF. Read as DNA, the sequence is TGTGCCAGCAGCTACGGGTATCAGCCCCAGCATTTT.